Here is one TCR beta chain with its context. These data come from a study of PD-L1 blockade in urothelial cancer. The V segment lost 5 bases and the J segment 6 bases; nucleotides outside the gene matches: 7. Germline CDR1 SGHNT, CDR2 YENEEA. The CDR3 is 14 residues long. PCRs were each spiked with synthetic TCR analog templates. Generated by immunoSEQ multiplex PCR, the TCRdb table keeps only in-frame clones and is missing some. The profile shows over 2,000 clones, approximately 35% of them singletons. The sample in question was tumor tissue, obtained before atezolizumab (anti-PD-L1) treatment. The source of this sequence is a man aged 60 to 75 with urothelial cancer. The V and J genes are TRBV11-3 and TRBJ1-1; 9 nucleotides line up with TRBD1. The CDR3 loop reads CASSRDREWAEAFF. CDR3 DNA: TGTGCCAGCAGCCGGGACAGGGAATGGGCTGAAGCTTTCTTT.